Below, 27 T cell receptor beta chains from the same sample are listed, as sequenced in a study of cytomegalovirus exposure and HLA in healthy donors. In the PCR, 60 Vbeta and 13 Jbeta primers were used. This table comes from immunoSEQ multiplex PCR, and its TCRdb copy is limited to in-frame clones, with some not included. This sample has around 94,000 clones; around 80% occur once, and the top ten carry about 4.2%. The specimen was PBMCs. Every receptor here comes from a male donor in good health and CMV-seropositive.

The CDR3 reads CASSRTSGRTDTQYF. Written as DNA, the CDR3 is TGTGCCAGTAGCCGTACTAGCGGGAGGACAGATACGCAGTATTTT. This chain links TRBV19 with TRBJ2-3, with 12 bases lining up with TRBD2. The CDR3 has 15 amino acids. Per germline, CDR1 LNHDA and CDR2 SQIVND (reference sequence). After removal of 6 bases from V and 3 bases from J, the junction contained 4 bases not matched to a gene.

The rearrangement links TRBV5-1 to TRBJ1-2; D is ambiguous. This CDR3 contains 12 residues. V lost 0 bases and J lost 9, with 9 bases in between. CDR1 is SGHRS, CDR2 YFSETQ, per germline. The CDR3 here is CASSLDPGSYTF. CDR3 in DNA: TGCGCCAGCAGCTTGGATCCGGGAAGCTACACCTTC.

The chain links TRBV21-1 to TRBJ2-3; TRBD2, the D gene given by the table, was not confirmed from the DNA. TRBV21-1 is classified as a pseudogene. The CDR3 contains 15 residues. The CDR3 DNA reads TGTGCCAGCTCCCAATCAAGCCTCAGCACAGATACGCAGTATTTT. This sequence encodes CASSQSSLSTDTQYF.

This clone was found a few times. This specimen includes other DNA sequences encoding the same CDR3. The rearrangement uses TRBV5-1 and TRBJ2-1; 9 bases are shared with TRBD1. Germline CDR1 SGHRS, CDR2 YFSETQ. This CDR3 spans 14 amino acids. Unmatched junction bases numbered 2, after V lost 3 bases and J lost 4 bases. The CDR3 reads CASSSTGGYNEQFF. CDR3 coding DNA: TGCGCCAGCAGCTCGACAGGGGGGTACAATGAGCAGTTCTTC.

The rearrangement joins TRBV30 to TRBJ2-7; 8 nucleotides align to TRBD2. CDR1 GTSNPN and CDR2 SVGIG come from the germline V gene (reference sequence). With 1 base clipped from V and 2 bases from J, the junction kept 7 bases outside the gene matches. The CDR3 runs to 15 residues. CDR3 coding DNA: TGTGCCTGGAGTGGGAGTAGCGGGAAGACCTACGAGCAGTACTTC. Amino acid sequence: CAWSGSSGKTYEQYF.

The chain combines TRBV4-2 with TRBJ2-1, with TRBD2 identical over 11 bases. CDR1 is LGHNA and CDR2 is YNFKEQ in the germline V gene. V lost 4 bases to trimming and J lost 7 bases; unmatched junction nucleotides: 6. The CDR3 extends over 15 amino acids. The CDR3 protein is CASSPASGRWNEQFF. CDR3 in DNA: TGTGCCAGCAGCCCGGCTAGCGGGAGGTGGAATGAGCAGTTCTTC.

Only one count was recorded for this clone. The V call is TRBV10-2, the J call TRBJ2-1; TRBD1 agrees at 7 bases. The CDR3 loop spans 13 amino acids. Germline V gene sequence: CDR1 WSHSY, CDR2 SAAADI. Trimming removed 6 bases from V and 8 bases from J; junction bases left unmatched: 7. CDR3 bases: TGCGCCAGCAGCCTCCTGACAGGGTATGAGCAGTTCTTC. This gives the protein CASSLLTGYEQFF.

This clone has only a few counts. The chain links TRBV15 to TRBJ2-3; 9 bases are a match to TRBD2. Germline-derived CDR1 and CDR2 are LNHNV and YYDKDF (reference sequence). This CDR3 is built from 16 residues. Germline trimming cut 5 bases from V and 4 bases from J; bases unmatched to any gene: 10. In nucleotides, the CDR3 is TGTGCCACCAGCTTGTGGAAGCGGGGGGTGTCAGATACGCAGTATTTT. This translates into CATSLWKRGVSDTQYF.

The rearrangement links TRBV5-1 to TRBJ2-3, with 7 bases matching TRBD2. Trimming at V came to 0 bases and at J to 4 bases, leaving 8 bases not matched to a gene. The CDR3 has 16 amino acids. Germline-derived CDR1 and CDR2 are SGHRS and YFSETQ. As DNA, the CDR3 is TGCGCCAGCAGCTTGGAGTGGGGGGGAGGCCCAGATACGCAGTATTTT. Its protein is CASSLEWGGGPDTQYF.

The chain couples TRBV18 to TRBJ1-1, with D perhaps TRBD1 (6 bases). This CDR3 contains 13 residues. Trimming shortened V by 3 bases and J by 3 bases, and 8 bases separated the two germline ends. Looked up from germline, CDR1 is KGHSH and CDR2 is LQKENI. DNA of the CDR3: TGTGCCAGCTCACCTTACAGGGACACTGAAGCTTTCTTT. It translates to CASSPYRDTEAFF.

The rearrangement links TRBV9 to TRBJ2-4; D possibly corresponds to TRBD2 (5 bases). This CDR3 region has 14 residues. Germline V gives CDR1 SGDLS, CDR2 YYNGEE. V gave up 1 base and J gave up 4 bases, with 9 bases separating them. Written as DNA, the CDR3 is TGTGCCAGCAGCGTATCAGCGGCGAAAAACATTCAGTACTTC. Its protein is CASSVSAAKNIQYF.

This clone was seen a handful of times. The V gene is TRBV6-6, the J gene TRBJ1-2; D not resolved. V was clipped by 0 bases and J by 8 bases, with 13 bases between them. Looked up from germline, CDR1 is MNHNY and CDR2 is SVGAGI (reference sequence). The CDR3 is 14 residues long. CDR3 nucleotides: TGTGCCAGCAGTTACTCGACCGACCGGGGAGGCTACACCTTC. It specifies CASSYSTDRGGYTF.

The chain joins TRBV27 to TRBJ1-3; a weak D match, TRBD1 (5 bases). Trimming removed 6 bases from V and 1 base from J, with 7 bases in between. The CDR3 is 13 residues long. Germline V CDR1 and CDR2: MNHEY, SMNVEV (reference sequence). The DNA for the CDR3 is TGTGCCAGCAGGGGGGGGTCTGGAAACACCATATATTTT. This encodes CASRGGSGNTIYF.

The chain employs TRBV7-2 and TRBJ1-3, with no clear D. The V end was cut by 11 bases, the J end by 0 bases, with 8 bases between. The CDR3 has 12 amino acids. Per the germline V gene, CDR1 is SGHTA and CDR2 is FQGNSA. This CDR3 reads CAVATSGNTIYF. In DNA form, the CDR3 reads TGTGCCGTGGCCACCTCTGGAAACACCATATATTTT.

The chain employs TRBV7-3 and TRBJ2-2; D unresolved. The CDR3 covers 15 residues. The V end lost 1 base, the J end lost 1 base, and 7 bases lay between the germline ends. Germline V gene lookup returns CDR1 SGHTA and CDR2 FQGTGA. The CDR3 region is CASSLMGRNTGELFF. CDR3 nucleotides: TGTGCCAGCAGCTTAATGGGCAGGAACACCGGGGAGCTGTTTTTT.

For this clone: A read error may produce the germline difference seen at one junction end. V gene TRBV7-9 combines with J gene TRBJ2-7, with a weak D call TRBD1 (6 bases). Germline values: CDR1 SEHNR, CDR2 FQNEAQ (reference sequence). The CDR3 is 12 amino acids. The CDR3 spells CSSNTDSYEQYF. CDR3 coding DNA: TGTTCCAGCAACACGGACAGTTACGAGCAGTACTTC.

The rearrangement joins TRBV28 to TRBJ1-5, with 7 bases fitting TRBD1. Per the germline V gene, CDR1 is MDHEN and CDR2 is SYDVKM. With 2 bases clipped from V and 6 bases from J, the junction kept 1 base outside the gene matches. The CDR3 has 13 amino acids. CDR3 DNA: TGTGCCAGCAGTTTAAGGGGGCCTCAGCCCCAGCATTTT. Translating gives CASSLRGPQPQHF.

The chain links TRBV5-1 to TRBJ1-1; 11 nucleotides agree with TRBD1. The V gene end was trimmed by 4 bases and the J gene end by 5 bases; junction bases not matched to a gene: 4. This CDR3 is built from 14 residues. From germline, CDR1 is SGHRS and CDR2 YFSETQ. CDR3 nucleotides: TGCGCCAGCAGCGCGGGACAGGGGGTAACTGAAGCTTTCTTT. Amino acid sequence: CASSAGQGVTEAFF.

V and J are TRBV5-1 and TRBJ2-7; 7 bases agree with TRBD2. CDR3 length: 15 residues. V was clipped by 4 bases and J by 5 bases; unmatched bases: 12. Germline V lookup: CDR1 SGHRS, CDR2 YFSETQ. The CDR3 sequence: CASSRQPGGTDEQYF. DNA of the CDR3: TGCGCCAGCAGCCGTCAACCGGGGGGTACCGACGAGCAGTACTTC.

In regard to this clone: This is likely an artifact of a read error, given a far larger clone one base away. At the DNA level, this CDR3 is encoded by other sequences in the same sample as well. The V call is TRBV27, the J call TRBJ1-5, with 8 bases matching TRBD1. Germline loops: CDR1 MNHEY, CDR2 SMNVEV (reference sequence). The CDR3 is 14 amino acids. Here the CDR3 reads CASSPGQVNQPQHF. CDR3 DNA sequence: TGTGCCAGCAGCCCGGGACAGGTCAATCAGCCTCAGCATTTT.

The gene calls are TRBV5-4 and TRBJ2-3; 7 bases fit TRBD2. Unmatched junction bases numbered 5, after V lost 4 bases and J lost 0 bases. Germline loops: CDR1 SGHNT, CDR2 YYREEE (reference sequence). The CDR3 covers 15 residues. This CDR3 reads CASSRGTTSTDTQYF. The CDR3 bases are TGTGCCAGCAGCCGCGGGACTACTAGCACAGATACGCAGTATTTT.

The chain recombines TRBV5-1 with TRBJ2-2; D is ambiguous. Germline CDR1 reads SGHRS; CDR2 reads YFSETQ. The germline V and J ends were trimmed by 0 bases and 3 bases, with 6 bases remaining between them. The CDR3 is 14 amino acids. The CDR3, as DNA: TGCGCCAGCAGCTTGGTATCAGACACCGGGGAGCTGTTTTTT. Protein product: CASSLVSDTGELFF.

V and J are TRBV7-7 and TRBJ2-5, with 8 bases aligning to TRBD2. The CDR3 totals 15 residues. Germline CDR1 reads SSHAT; CDR2 reads FNYEAQ (reference sequence). Trimming took 0 bases from V and 2 from J; bases not matched to a gene: 2. CDR3 sequence (DNA): TGTGCCAGCAGCTTAGCAAGCGGGGGACAAGAGACCCAGTACTTC. Its translation is CASSLASGGQETQYF.

The rearrangement links TRBV9 to TRBJ1-5; D not certain. V was cut by 0 bases and J by 3 bases, with 10 bases left in between. The CDR3 is 15 residues long. Per germline, CDR1 SGDLS and CDR2 YYNGEE. The CDR3 sequence is CASSVESEFNQPQHF. The CDR3 DNA sequence: TGTGCCAGCAGCGTAGAGTCTGAGTTCAATCAGCCCCAGCATTTT. The entire variable domain, with the rest obtained from reference TRBV9 and TRBJ1-5, is as follows: DSGVTQTPKHLITATGQRVTLRCSPRSGDLSVYWYQQSLDQGLQFLIQYYNGEERAKGNILERFSAQQFPDLHSELNLSSLELGDSALYFCASSVESEFNQPQHFGDGTRLSIL.

J is TRBJ2-1 and V is TRBV28, with 8 bases lining up with TRBD2. The length of the CDR3 is 17 residues. V shed 0 bases and J 0 bases; nucleotides not matched to a gene: 4. CDR1 is MDHEN and CDR2 is SYDVKM in the germline V gene. The CDR3 coding sequence is TGTGCCAGCAGTTTATGGGGACTAGGGAGCTCCTACAATGAGCAGTTCTTC. It encodes CASSLWGLGSSYNEQFF.

J is TRBJ2-7 and V is TRBV2; tentatively, D is TRBD2 (5 bases). There are 12 residues in the CDR3. The germline CDR1 and CDR2 sequences are SNHLY and FYNNEI. Trimming took 3 bases from V and 3 from J, leaving 6 bases between them. CDR3 nucleotide sequence: TGTGCCAGCAGTGACGAGGGCTACGAGCAGTACTTC. The encoded protein is CASSDEGYEQYF.

V and J are TRBV28 and TRBJ2-7; TRBD2 matches at 7 bases. After removal of 8 bases from V and 5 bases from J, the junction contained 12 bases not matched to a gene. This CDR3 spans 14 amino acids. Germline CDR1 is MDHEN and CDR2 is SYDVKM. CDR3: CASAMSGILNEQYF. CDR3 bases: TGTGCCAGCGCCATGAGCGGGATTCTGAACGAGCAGTACTTC. Complete variable domain (other parts from reference TRBV28 and TRBJ2-7): DVKVTQSSRYLVKRTGEKVFLECVQDMDHENMFWYRQDPGLGLRLIYFSYDVKMKEKGDIPEGYSVSREKKERFSLILESASTNQTSMYLCASAMSGILNEQYFGPGTRLTVT.